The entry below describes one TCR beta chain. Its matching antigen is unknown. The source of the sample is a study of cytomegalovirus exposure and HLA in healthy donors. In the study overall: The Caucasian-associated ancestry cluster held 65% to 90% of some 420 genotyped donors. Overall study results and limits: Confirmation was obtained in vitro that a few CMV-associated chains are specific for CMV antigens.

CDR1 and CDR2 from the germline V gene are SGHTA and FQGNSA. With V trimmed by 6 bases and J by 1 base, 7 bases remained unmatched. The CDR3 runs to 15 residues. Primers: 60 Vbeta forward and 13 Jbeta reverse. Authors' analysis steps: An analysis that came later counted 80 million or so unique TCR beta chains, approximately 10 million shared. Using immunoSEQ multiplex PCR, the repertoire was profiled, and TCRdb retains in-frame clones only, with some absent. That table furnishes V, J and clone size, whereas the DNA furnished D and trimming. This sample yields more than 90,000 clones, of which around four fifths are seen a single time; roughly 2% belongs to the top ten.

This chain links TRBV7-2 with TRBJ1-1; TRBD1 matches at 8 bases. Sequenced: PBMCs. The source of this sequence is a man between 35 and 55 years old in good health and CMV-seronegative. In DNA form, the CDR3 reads TGTGCCAGCAGGTACGGCAGGGGGCAGAACACTGAAGCTTTCTTT. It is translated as CASRYGRGQNTEAFF.